Listed below are T cell receptor beta chains from one sample, sequenced in a study of T cell repertoires in cytomegalovirus infection. TCRdb reprocessed the reads with MiXCR, giving one entry per CDR3 protein. Seen here are hundreds of thousands of distinct CDR3 sequences, 30% to 35% observed once, and the top ten hold about an eighth. These receptors are not linked to any known antigen. The sequencing used cultured CD8+ T cells from PBMCs, collected from culture after CMV antigen stimulation. The receptors come from a human donor in good health (CMV status not recorded). Some clones in this sample may be carry-over from other donors' samples. CDR3s include the opening cysteine and the closing phenylalanine or tryptophan. The order of the fields is V gene, D gene, J gene, clone size, CDR3 DNA, CDR3 protein. D genes are given only for firm matches. The size entry is marked missing in some rows and otherwise reads once, few, many or a size class.

TRBV4-1	TRBD2	TRBJ2-3	NA	TGCGCCAGCAGCCAAGTTAGCGGGGGGGCAGATACGCAGTATTTT	CASSQVSGGADTQYF
TRBV7-2	NA	TRBJ2-2	few	TGTGCCAGCAGCTTAGACTGGGCCGGGGAGCTGTTTTTT	CASSLDWAGELFF
TRBV2	NA	TRBJ1-1	few	TGTGCCAGCATTGGTGGGGTCGCTGAAGCTTTCTTT	CASIGGVAEAFF
TRBV6-2/TRBV6-3	NA	TRBJ1-2	NA	TGTGCCAGCAGTTATCCCGCCAGTGACTACCGTGGGTTAAATGGCTACACCTTC	CASSYPASDYRGLNGYTF
TRBV29-1	NA	TRBJ2-1	NA	TGCAGCGTTGAGCTGGGGAAATATGAGCAGTTCTTC	CSVELGKYEQFF
TRBV4-3	NA	TRBJ2-3	few	TGCGCCAGCAGCCAAGCATCGGTCGGGGCAGATACGCAGTATTTT	CASSQASVGADTQYF
TRBV29-1	NA	TRBJ1-2	few	TGCAGCGCGAACAGGGAGTGGCAGTACGACTATGGCTACACCTTC	CSANREWQYDYGYTF
TRBV2	TRBD1	TRBJ2-2	NA	TGTGCCAGCAGTGATGAGGAAGACAGGGCGAACACCGGGGAGCTGTTTTTT	CASSDEEDRANTGELFF
TRBV7-4	TRBD1	TRBJ1-2	NA	TGTGCCAGCAGCCCACTCCAGGACAGGGCGGGGTATGGCTACACCTTC	CASSPLQDRAGYGYTF
TRBV12-3/TRBV12-4	NA	TRBJ2-7	NA	TGTGCCAGCACCTCCTGGCTCTCCTCCTACGAGCAGTACTTC	CASTSWLSSYEQYF
TRBV7-6	NA	TRBJ1-2	few	TGTGCCAGCAGCTTAGTTCTGGTCCATGGCTACACCTTC	CASSLVLVHGYTF
TRBV9	NA	TRBJ2-1	few	TGTGCCAGCGGGTCTAGCTCCTACAATGAGCAGTTCTTC	CASGSSSYNEQFF
TRBV9	NA	TRBJ2-1	NA	TGTGCCAGCAGCACACGAACGAAGGGGAATGAGCAGTTCTTC	CASSTRTKGNEQFF
TRBV4-2	NA	TRBJ1-3	NA	TGTGCCAGCAGCCAAAACGGGGACCGGGGAAACACCATATATTTT	CASSQNGDRGNTIYF
TRBV19	NA	TRBJ1-1	NA	TGTGCCAGTACCTTACCCCCAGACACTGAAGCTTTCTTT	CASTLPPDTEAFF
TRBV11-1	TRBD2	TRBJ2-1	few	TGTGCCAGCAGCCTGCCGAGCGGGGGACTATCCTACAATGAGCAGTTCTTC	CASSLPSGGLSYNEQFF
TRBV7-3	NA	TRBJ2-3	few	TGTGCCAGCAGCTTAATCGGACAAGGGGATACGCAGTATTTT	CASSLIGQGDTQYF
TRBV27	TRBD1	TRBJ1-1	NA	TGTGCCAGCAGTTTACTAGGACAGGGCGGAAATGAAGCTTTCTTT	CASSLLGQGGNEAFF
TRBV9	NA	TRBJ1-2	NA	TGTGCCAGTAGAGGGGGAAGCTATGGCTACACCTTC	CASRGGSYGYTF
TRBV12-3/TRBV12-4	NA	TRBJ2-4	few	TGTGCCAGCAGTTTGAGCCTCGGAAACATTCAGTACTTC	CASSLSLGNIQYF